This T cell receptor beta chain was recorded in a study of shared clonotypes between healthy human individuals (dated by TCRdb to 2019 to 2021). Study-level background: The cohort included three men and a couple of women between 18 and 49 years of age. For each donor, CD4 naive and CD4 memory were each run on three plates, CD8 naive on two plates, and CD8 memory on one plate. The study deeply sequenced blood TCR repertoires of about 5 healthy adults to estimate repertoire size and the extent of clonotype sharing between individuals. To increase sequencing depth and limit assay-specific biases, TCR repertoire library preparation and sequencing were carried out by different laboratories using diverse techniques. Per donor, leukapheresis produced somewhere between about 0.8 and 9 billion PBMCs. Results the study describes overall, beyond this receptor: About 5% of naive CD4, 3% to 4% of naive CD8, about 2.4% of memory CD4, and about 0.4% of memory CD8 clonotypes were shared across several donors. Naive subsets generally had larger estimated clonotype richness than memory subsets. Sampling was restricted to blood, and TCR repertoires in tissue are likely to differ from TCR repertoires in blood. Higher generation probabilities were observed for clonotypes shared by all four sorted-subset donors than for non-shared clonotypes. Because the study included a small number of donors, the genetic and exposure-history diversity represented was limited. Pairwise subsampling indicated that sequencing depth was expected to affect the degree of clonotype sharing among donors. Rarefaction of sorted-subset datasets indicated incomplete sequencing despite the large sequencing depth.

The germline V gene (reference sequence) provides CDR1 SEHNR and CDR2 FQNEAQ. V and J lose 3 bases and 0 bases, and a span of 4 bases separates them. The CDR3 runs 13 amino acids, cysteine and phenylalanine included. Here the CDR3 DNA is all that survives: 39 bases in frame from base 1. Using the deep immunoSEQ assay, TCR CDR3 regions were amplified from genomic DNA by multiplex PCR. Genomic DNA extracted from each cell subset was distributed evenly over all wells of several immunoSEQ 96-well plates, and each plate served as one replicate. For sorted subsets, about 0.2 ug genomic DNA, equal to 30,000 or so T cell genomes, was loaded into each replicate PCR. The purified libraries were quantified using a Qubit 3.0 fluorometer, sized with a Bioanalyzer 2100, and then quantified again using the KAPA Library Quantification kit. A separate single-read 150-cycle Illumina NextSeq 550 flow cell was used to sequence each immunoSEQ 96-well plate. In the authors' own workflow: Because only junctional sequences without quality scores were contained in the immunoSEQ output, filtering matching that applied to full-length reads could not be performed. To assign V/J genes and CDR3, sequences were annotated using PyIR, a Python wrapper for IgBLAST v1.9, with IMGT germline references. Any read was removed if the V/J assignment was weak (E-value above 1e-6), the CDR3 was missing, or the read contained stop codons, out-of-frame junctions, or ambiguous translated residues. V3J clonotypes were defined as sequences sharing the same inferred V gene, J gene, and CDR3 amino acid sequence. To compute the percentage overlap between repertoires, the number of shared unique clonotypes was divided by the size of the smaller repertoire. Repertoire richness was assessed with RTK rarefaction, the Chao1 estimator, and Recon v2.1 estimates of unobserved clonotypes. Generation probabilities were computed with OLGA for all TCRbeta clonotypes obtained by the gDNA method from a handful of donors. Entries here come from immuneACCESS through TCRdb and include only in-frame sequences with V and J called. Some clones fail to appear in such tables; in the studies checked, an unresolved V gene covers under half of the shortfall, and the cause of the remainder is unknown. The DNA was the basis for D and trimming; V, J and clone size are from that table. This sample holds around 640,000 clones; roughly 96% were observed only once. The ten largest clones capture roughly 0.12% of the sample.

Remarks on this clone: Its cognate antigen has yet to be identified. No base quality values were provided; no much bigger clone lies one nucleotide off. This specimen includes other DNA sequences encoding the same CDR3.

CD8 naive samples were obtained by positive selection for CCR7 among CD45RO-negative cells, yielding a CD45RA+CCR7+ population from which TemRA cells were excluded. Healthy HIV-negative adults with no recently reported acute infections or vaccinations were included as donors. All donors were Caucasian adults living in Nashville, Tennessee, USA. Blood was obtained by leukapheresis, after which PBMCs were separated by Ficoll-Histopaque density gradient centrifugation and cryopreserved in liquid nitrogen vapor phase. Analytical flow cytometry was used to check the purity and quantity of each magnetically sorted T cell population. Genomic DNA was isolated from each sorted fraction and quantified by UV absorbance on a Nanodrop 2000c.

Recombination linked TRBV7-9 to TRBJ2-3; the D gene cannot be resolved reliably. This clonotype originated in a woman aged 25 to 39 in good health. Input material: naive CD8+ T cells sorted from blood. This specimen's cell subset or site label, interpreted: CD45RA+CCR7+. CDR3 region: CASSLPSTDTQYF. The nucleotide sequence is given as TGTGCCAGCAGCTTGCCAAGCACAGATACGCAGTATTTT.